What follows are 14 T cell receptor beta chains derived from one specimen sequenced in a study of memory CD4+ T cells and cytomegalovirus serostatus. The sort gate was single viable CD3+CD4+CD8-CD45RO+ cells for memory CD4+ T cells. The repertoire was sequenced with immunoSEQ multiplex PCR; TCRdb's copy has only in-frame clones and lacks some. The sample includes about 60,000 clones, roughly four fifths of them seen just once. Input material: memory CD4+ T cells from blood. The origin of the receptors is an adult in good health and CMV-seronegative.

The chain has TRBV6-5 and TRBJ1-5; TRBD1 matches 7 bases. Germline CDR1 MNHEY, CDR2 SVGAGI. This CDR3 comprises 14 residues. J gave up 6 bases and V 10 bases, and 12 bases lay outside the gene matches. DNA for the CDR3: TGTGCCACCCAGAACAGACAGGGCGGTCAGCCCCAGCATTTT. This translates into CATQNRQGGQPQHF.

This rearrangement joins TRBV6-1 to TRBJ1-5; D uncertain. Trimming removed 1 base at V and 2 bases at J, with 9 bases between. Germline CDR1 reads MNHNS; CDR2 reads SASEGT. This CDR3 is built from 15 residues. The CDR3 is CASSEGSRGNQPQHF. DNA for the CDR3: TGTGCCAGCAGTGAAGGAAGTAGAGGCAATCAGCCCCAGCATTTT.

This clone was counted only a few times. V is TRBV7-9 and J is TRBJ2-3; the D gene could be TRBD1 or TRBD2 (5 bases each). The germline V gene encodes CDR1 SEHNR and CDR2 FQNEAQ (reference sequence). The CDR3 runs to 15 residues. Trimming pared 2 bases from V and 0 bases from J, leaving 9 bases between. CDR3 bases: TGTGCCAGCAGCTTACTTGGGGGAAGCACAGATACGCAGTATTTT. Translated: CASSLLGGSTDTQYF. The full variable domain, in which reference TRBV7-9 and TRBJ2-3 provide the parts outside the CDR3, is DTGVSQNPRHKITKRGQNVTFRCDPISEHNRLYWYRQTLGQGPEFLTYFQNEAQLEKSRLLSDRFSAERPKGSFSTLEIQRTEQGDSAMYLCASSLLGGSTDTQYFGPGTRLTVL.

This chain connects TRBV6-1 to TRBJ2-7; TRBD2 agrees at 9 bases. J gave up 2 bases and V 4 bases, and 6 bases lay outside the gene matches. In germline, CDR1 is MNHNS, CDR2 SASEGT. The CDR3 consists of 15 residues. The DNA for the CDR3 is TGTGCCAGCAGTGCGATGGGCGGGGGGGCCTACGAGCAGTACTTC. Its protein is CASSAMGGGAYEQYF.

This clone appeared a few times. The chain carries TRBV19 and TRBJ2-3; 8 positions agree with TRBD2. The CDR3 is 16 amino acids. The trim removed 5 bases at V and 1 base at J, leaving 8 bases unmatched. Germline V gives CDR1 LNHDA, CDR2 SQIVND (reference sequence). The chain's CDR3 is CASSPRGVGGTDTQYF. As DNA, the CDR3 is TGTGCCAGTAGTCCGCGGGGGGTCGGGGGCACAGATACGCAGTATTTT. Complete variable domain (other parts from reference TRBV19 and TRBJ2-3): DGGITQSPKYLFRKEGQNVTLSCEQNLNHDAMYWYRQDPGQGLRLIYYSQIVNDFQKGDIAEGYSVSREKKESFPLTVTSAQKNPTAFYLCASSPRGVGGTDTQYFGPGTRLTVL.

This clone was observed many times. V is TRBV2 and J is TRBJ1-2; D not certain. The CDR3 has 15 residues. V lost 6 bases and J lost 0, with 14 bases in between. The germline CDR1 and CDR2 sequences are SNHLY and FYNNEI. The CDR3 coding sequence is TGTGCCAGCAGGGGCTACAGTCTCTCTAACTATGGCTACACCTTC. Its protein product is CASRGYSLSNYGYTF.

The chain links TRBV30 to TRBJ1-3, with D possibly TRBD1 on 5 matching bases. With 0 bases removed from V and 0 bases from J, the gap between germline ends came to 9 bases. The CDR3 loop spans 15 amino acids. Germline V gene lookup returns CDR1 GTSNPN and CDR2 SVGIG (reference sequence). The CDR3 protein is CAWSVRGNSGNTIYF. The CDR3 nucleotides are TGTGCCTGGAGTGTACGGGGGAACTCTGGAAACACCATATATTTT.

The chain recombines TRBV10-3 with TRBJ2-2, with D tentatively TRBD1 (6 bases). The CDR3 loop spans 14 amino acids. V lost 5 bases to trimming and J lost 2 bases, with 9 bases between them. Germline lookup yields CDR1 ENHRY and CDR2 SYGVKD. The CDR3 protein is CAISNRDNTGELFF. The CDR3 nucleotides read TGTGCCATCAGTAACAGGGATAACACCGGGGAGCTGTTTTTT.

This sequence joins TRBV6-5 and TRBJ1-2, with D uncertain. Germline lookup yields CDR1 MNHEY and CDR2 SVGAGI. The CDR3 length is 13 residues. V was cut by 0 bases and J by 8 bases, with 10 bases left in between. CDR3 DNA sequence: TGTGCCAGCAGTTACTCTAGCATACTCGGCTACACCTTC. This gives the protein CASSYSSILGYTF.

The rearrangement uses TRBV30 and TRBJ2-2; TRBD1 might be the D (5 bases). This CDR3 comprises 14 residues. The V end was cut by 2 bases, the J end by 3 bases, with 10 bases between. Germline V gene sequence: CDR1 GTSNPN, CDR2 SVGIG (reference sequence). The CDR3 here is CAWSTGQDTGELFF. The CDR3 DNA sequence: TGTGCCTGGAGTACAGGCCAAGACACCGGGGAGCTGTTTTTT.

This chain uses TRBV7-8 with TRBJ2-7, with a possible D match to TRBD2 (5 bases). The V end was cut by 5 bases, the J end by 0 bases, with 17 bases between. Looked up from germline, CDR1 is SGHVS and CDR2 is FQNEAQ. The CDR3 is 16 amino acids. Here the CDR3 DNA reads TGTGCCAGCAGCCCTCGGACTCTTATGAGCTCCTACGAGCAGTACTTC. Protein: CASSPRTLMSSYEQYF.

V usage is TRBV5-8 and J usage is TRBJ1-5; the D is unclear. The V gene's germline CDR1 is SGHTS and CDR2 YDEGEE. Trimming pared 6 bases from V and 6 bases from J, leaving 13 bases between. The CDR3 extends over 13 amino acids. The CDR3 bases are TGTGCCAGCAACCTCAATTCGGGTCAGCCCCAGCATTTT. Its protein is CASNLNSGQPQHF.

J is TRBJ2-7 and V is TRBV7-3, with D possibly TRBD1 on 6 matching bases. The V and J ends lost 4 bases and 0 bases respectively, with 7 bases between them. Germline V lookup: CDR1 SGHTA, CDR2 FQGTGA. CDR3 size: 13 residues. The CDR3 is CASSWGPSYEQYF. Here the CDR3 DNA reads TGTGCCAGCAGCTGGGGGCCCTCCTACGAGCAGTACTTC.

J is TRBJ2-3 and V is TRBV6-4, with D perhaps TRBD1 (6 bases). CDR1 is MRHNA, CDR2 SNTAGT, per germline. V lost 6 bases and J 2 bases, leaving 9 bases between the germline ends. The CDR3 is 13 residues long. The CDR3 bases are TGTGCCAGCAGCCTGGGACACACAGATACGCAGTATTTT. It is translated as CASSLGHTDTQYF.